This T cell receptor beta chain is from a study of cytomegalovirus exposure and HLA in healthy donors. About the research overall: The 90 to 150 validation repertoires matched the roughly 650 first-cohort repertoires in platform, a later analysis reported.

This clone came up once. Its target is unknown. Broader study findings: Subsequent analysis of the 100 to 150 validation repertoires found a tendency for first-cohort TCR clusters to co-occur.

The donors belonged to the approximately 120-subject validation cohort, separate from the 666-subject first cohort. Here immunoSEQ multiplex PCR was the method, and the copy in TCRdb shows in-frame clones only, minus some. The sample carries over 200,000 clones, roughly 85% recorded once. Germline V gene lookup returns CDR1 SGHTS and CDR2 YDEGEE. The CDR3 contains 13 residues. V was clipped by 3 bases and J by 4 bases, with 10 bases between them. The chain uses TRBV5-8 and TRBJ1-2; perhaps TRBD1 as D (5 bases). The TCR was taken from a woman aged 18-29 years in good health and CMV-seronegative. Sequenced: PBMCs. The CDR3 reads CASSWGRVYGYTF. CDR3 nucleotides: TGTGCCAGCAGCTGGGGCAGGGTCTATGGCTACACCTTC.